A single sample is the source of the 31 T cell receptor beta chains below, sequenced in a study of blood T cells in healthy people across ages. A sample-barcoded 5' primer and a J-beta primer mix were used in a second PCR of roughly 6 to 11 cycles. One entry per CDR3 protein, called by TCRdb with MiXCR from the 5' RACE reads. Seen here are fewer than 2 million distinct CDR3 sequences, about two fifths observed once, and the top ten hold more than 20%. Sequenced sample: blood. The source of these receptors is a human donor in good health.

This clonotype was observed a handful of times. The chain is built from TRBV6-2 or TRBV6-3 and TRBJ2-3; D is ambiguous. The V gene's germline CDR1 is MNHEY and CDR2 SVGEGT. Trimming shortened V by 7 bases and J by 4 bases, and 15 bases separated the two germline ends. CDR3 length: 14 amino acids. CDR3 bases: TGTGCCAGCAACCTAGGTGCACACCCAGATACGCAGTATTTT. Translated, it gives CASNLGAHPDTQYF.

This clonotype appeared a few times. This sequence joins TRBV27 and TRBJ2-7; 9 bases fit TRBD1. Losses at the gene ends were 5 bases for V and 2 bases for J; bases not matched to a gene: 13. Germline V lookup: CDR1 MNHEY, CDR2 SMNVEV (reference sequence). The CDR3 has 17 residues. DNA for the CDR3: TGTGCCAGCAGTCCGGGACAGGGTTATCCTCAACCCTACGAGCAGTACTTC. Translating it yields CASSPGQGYPQPYEQYF.

The table lists this clonotype with many counts. The chain has TRBV7-3 and TRBJ2-7, with D maybe TRBD2 (7 bases). CDR3 length: 14 residues. Deletions cut 5 bases from V and 2 bases from J, with 13 bases between. Germline CDR1 SGHTA, CDR2 FQGTGA. In DNA form, the CDR3 reads TGTGCCAGCAGCATCGCCGGGGGGCCCTACGAGCAGTACTTC. It specifies CASSIAGGPYEQYF.

There are a few counts of this clonotype. The rearrangement joins TRBV4-2 to TRBJ1-2; TRBD1 might be the D (6 bases). CDR3 length: 15 residues. The germline V gene encodes CDR1 LGHNA and CDR2 YNFKEQ. Trimming stripped 1 base from V and 8 bases from J, with 17 bases between. The CDR3 loop is CASSQGNWGRGGYTF. CDR3 nucleotide sequence: TGTGCCAGCAGCCAAGGGAATTGGGGGCGCGGCGGCTACACCTTC.

The gene calls are TRBV2 and TRBJ1-5; maybe TRBD1 (5 bases). The CDR3 consists of 16 residues. Germline CDR1 SNHLY, CDR2 FYNNEI. The V end was cut by 1 base, the J end by 4 bases, with 14 bases between. The CDR3 DNA reads TGTGCCAGCAGTGAAGTAGAGACAGAACTAAATCAGCCCCAGCATTTT. Protein: CASSEVETELNQPQHF.

This clonotype was observed a handful of times. The chain employs TRBV12-3 or TRBV12-4 and TRBJ2-3, with a possible D match to TRBD2 (5 bases). The V gene lost 6 bases and the J gene lost 2 bases, with 12 bases spanning the gap. The CDR3 sequence is 14 residues long. The CDR3 sequence is CASRRDPTTDTQYF. The CDR3 DNA is TGTGCCAGCAGGAGGGATCCAACCACAGATACGCAGTATTTT.

In its sample, this clonotype was seen once. V usage is TRBV2 and J usage is TRBJ2-5; a weak D match, TRBD2 (5 bases). The J call may not be correct, given that the DNA end is closer to TRBJ2-7. The CDR3 has 12 residues. Germline V gene lookup returns CDR1 SNHLY and CDR2 FYNNEI. The CDR3 loop reads CASLTGFYEQYF. In nucleotides, the CDR3 is TGTGCCAGCCTCACGGGATTCTACGAGCAGTACTTC.

V usage is TRBV2 and J usage is TRBJ2-7; D unclear. The CDR3 length is 13 residues. Germline V CDR1 and CDR2: SNHLY, FYNNEI. The ends were cut back, 5 bases at V and 10 bases at J, with 18 bases in the middle. The CDR3 region has the DNA TGTGCCAGCAGTAATACGGACCTTACTCTACAGTACTTC. Amino acids: CASSNTDLTLQYF.

About this clonotype itself: A much larger clone sits a single nucleotide away, making a read error possible. V and J are TRBV6-2 or TRBV6-3 and TRBJ2-1; unclear D gene. The length of the CDR3 is 12 residues. The germline CDR1 and CDR2 sequences are MNHEY and SVGEGT. CDR3 protein: CACSYPYNEQFF. The DNA for the CDR3 is TGTGCCTGCAGTTACCCCTACAATGAGCAGTTCTTC.

This chain connects TRBV7-2 to TRBJ1-1; D might be TRBD1 (5 bases). The length of the CDR3 is 15 residues. With 4 bases removed from V and 2 bases from J, the gap between germline ends came to 14 bases. Germline V gene sequence: CDR1 SGHTA, CDR2 FQGNSA. This CDR3 is CASSSTGLINTEAFF. The DNA for the CDR3 is TGTGCCAGCAGCTCAACGGGACTAATTAACACTGAAGCTTTCTTT.

This clonotype was recorded a few times. This sequence joins TRBV12-3 or TRBV12-4 and TRBJ1-5; D is undetermined. CDR3 length: 15 residues. V was trimmed by 6 bases and J by 7 bases, leaving 19 bases between them. CDR3 nucleotides: TGTGCCAGCAGGGGAATGGGAGGGCTGGAACAGCCCCAGCATTTT. It translates to CASRGMGGLEQPQHF.

This clonotype was seen more than once but under ten times. The chain carries TRBV6-2 or TRBV6-3 and TRBJ2-7; TRBD1 matches 10 bases. V was pared by 1 base and J by 3 bases, with 15 bases of the junction left unmatched. This CDR3 is 19 amino acids long. In germline, CDR1 is MNHEY, CDR2 SVGEGT. CDR3 nucleotides: TGTGCCAGCAGTTACTTTGGGACAGGGGAGCTGAAGACCTTCTACGAGCAGTACTTC. As protein: CASSYFGTGELKTFYEQYF.

V gene TRBV12-3 or TRBV12-4 combines with J gene TRBJ1-5, with a weak D call TRBD1 (5 bases). The CDR3 consists of 15 residues. The V end was cut by 5 bases, the J end by 5 bases, with 16 bases between. This CDR3 is CASSLTGGSDQPQHF. The CDR3, as DNA: TGTGCCAGCAGTCTCACGGGGGGGAGCGATCAGCCCCAGCATTTT.

This clonotype came up a few times. CDR3: CASSQARTEAFF. DNA of the CDR3: TGTGCCAGCAGCCAAGCTCGTACTGAAGCTTTCTTT. The V and J genes are TRBV7-2 and TRBJ1-1; D is undetermined. The CDR3 is 12 residues long. V lost 5 bases and J 5 bases, leaving 9 bases between the germline ends. Germline V gene lookup returns CDR1 SGHTA and CDR2 FQGNSA.

The CDR3 bases are TGTGCCAGCAGCATTCAGGATAACACCGGGGAGCTGTTTTTT. Its protein is CASSIQDNTGELFF. The chain recombines TRBV7-9 with TRBJ2-2; D call uncertain. The CDR3 sequence is 14 residues long. Between the trimmed V and J ends, which lost 5 bases and 2 bases, there was a span of 9 bases. Germline V gene sequence: CDR1 SEHNR, CDR2 FQNEAQ (reference sequence).

This clonotype occurred a few times. The CDR3 bases are TGTGCCAGCAGTCCCCTCGGGGGAGATTCACCCCTCCACTTT. It translates to CASSPLGGDSPLHF. The rearrangement links TRBV6-5 to TRBJ1-6, with D perhaps matching TRBD1 (5 bases). Trimming cost V 5 bases and J 8 bases, with 13 bases left between them. Germline values: CDR1 MNHEY, CDR2 SVGAGI. This CDR3 spans 14 amino acids.

The chain uses TRBV11-1 and TRBJ2-7, with D possibly being TRBD2 (5 bases). The V end was cut by 4 bases, the J end by 2 bases, with 12 bases between. Germline assignment: CDR1 SGHAT and CDR2 FQDESV (reference sequence). The CDR3 runs to 14 residues. The CDR3 DNA reads TGTGCCAGCAGCTCCGCGGGCAATACCTACGAGCAGTACTTC. As protein: CASSSAGNTYEQYF.

Comments on this clonotype: One junction end disagrees with the germline gene, perhaps due to a read error. This chain's CDR3 is CASSTGMGETQYF. CDR3 bases: TGTGCTAGCAGCACAGGGATGGGAGAGACCCAGTACTTC. The chain employs TRBV7-7 and TRBJ2-5, with a tentative D call TRBD1 (6 bases). This CDR3 is 13 amino acids long. Germline V gives CDR1 SSHAT, CDR2 FNYEAQ (reference sequence). Together with reference TRBV7-7 and TRBJ2-5, the CDR3 gives the full variable domain: GAGVSQSPRYKVTKRGQDVTLRCDPISSHATLYWYQQALGQGPEFLTYFNYEAQPDKSGLPSDRFSAERPEGSISTLTIQRTEQRDSAMYRCASSTGMGETQYFGPGTRLLVL.

This clonotype was observed once. The chain is built from TRBV5-1 and TRBJ2-5; tentatively, D is TRBD1 (6 bases). The V gene's germline CDR1 is SGHRS and CDR2 YFSETQ. The CDR3 spans 16 residues. V was pared by 0 bases and J by 5 bases, with 17 bases between. The DNA for the CDR3 is TGCGCCAGCAGCTTGGGCGCAGGGGTCCCAGGGGAGACCCAGTACTTC. It encodes CASSLGAGVPGETQYF.

This chain connects TRBV9 to TRBJ1-1; D is undetermined. The CDR3 consists of 14 residues. V was trimmed by 2 bases and J by 5 bases, leaving 13 bases between them. Germline lookup yields CDR1 SGDLS and CDR2 YYNGEE. The CDR3 spells CASSVVETTTEAFF. In nucleotides, the CDR3 is TGTGCCAGCAGCGTCGTCGAGACTACTACTGAAGCTTTCTTT.

The gene calls are TRBV20-1 and TRBJ2-7; perhaps TRBD2 as D (6 bases). Trimming pared 1 base from V and 1 base from J, leaving 8 bases between. Germline loops: CDR1 DFQATT, CDR2 SNEGSKA (reference sequence). The CDR3 loop spans 13 amino acids. CDR3 in amino acids: CSARARGSYEQYF. CDR3 in DNA: TGCAGTGCTAGAGCACGGGGGTCCTACGAGCAGTACTTC.

V is TRBV5-1 and J is TRBJ1-6; D is unresolved. Per the germline V gene, CDR1 is SGHRS and CDR2 is YFSETQ. V was shortened by 0 bases and J by 7 bases, with 11 bases between the two germline ends. This CDR3 is built from 15 residues. CDR3: CASSLETDLNSPLHF. The CDR3 DNA reads as TGCGCCAGCAGCTTGGAGACGGACCTGAATTCACCCCTCCACTTT.

The CDR3 bases are TGTGCCAGCAGTGGGACTAGCGGGGGACGTTACAATGAGCAGTTCTTC. It specifies CASSGTSGGRYNEQFF. The V and J genes are TRBV6-1 and TRBJ2-1; 13 bases agree with TRBD2. The CDR3 is 16 residues long. CDR1 and CDR2 from the germline V gene are MNHNS and SASEGT. V gave up 4 bases and J gave up 4 bases; unmatched junction bases: 4.

V is TRBV4-3 and J is TRBJ1-2; no clear D. CDR3 length: 14 amino acids. Germline V lookup: CDR1 LGHNA, CDR2 YSLEER. Trimming removed 0 bases at V and 4 bases at J, with 9 bases between. DNA for the CDR3: TGCGCCAGCAGCCAAGAGAGGCAAGTCTATGGCTACACCTTC. As protein: CASSQERQVYGYTF.

A few counts support this clonotype. This chain connects TRBV4-1 to TRBJ1-4, with D possibly TRBD1 on 5 matching bases. The CDR3 totals 14 residues. CDR1 is MGHRA, CDR2 YSYEKL, per germline. The V end was cut by 3 bases, the J end by 7 bases, with 12 bases between. The CDR3 protein is CASSHLSRGEKLFF. CDR3 DNA: TGCGCCAGCAGCCATCTATCTAGGGGTGAAAAACTGTTTTTT.

This clonotype was seen ten or more times. The chain joins TRBV29-1 to TRBJ2-6; 11 bases fit TRBD1. Germline-derived CDR1 and CDR2 are SQVTM and ANQGSEA. The trim removed 6 bases at V and 0 bases at J, leaving 1 base unmatched. The CDR3 runs 15 residues. CDR3 in amino acids: CSVGTGGSGANVLTF. The CDR3 DNA reads TGCAGCGTGGGGACAGGGGGCTCTGGGGCCAACGTCCTGACTTTC.

This chain connects TRBV7-2 to TRBJ2-7; D may be TRBD2 (5 bases). The assigned J gene may be wrong: the sequence end matches TRBJ2-5 better. Germline CDR1 reads SGHTA; CDR2 reads FQGNSA. The CDR3 totals 20 residues. In nucleotides, the CDR3 is TGTGCCAGCAGCTTAAGGACCCGGGGATTCCTCCCCTCACTACAAGAGACCCAGTACTTC. This gives the protein CASSLRTRGFLPSLQETQYF.

This clonotype was detected a few times. The chain uses TRBV7-9 and TRBJ2-2, with D perhaps TRBD1 (6 bases). V was cut by 2 bases and J by 0 bases, with 16 bases left in between. From germline, CDR1 is SEHNR and CDR2 FQNEAQ (reference sequence). The CDR3 totals 18 residues. The CDR3: CASSLPRRQESNTGELFF. As DNA, the CDR3 is TGTGCCAGCAGCTTACCACGCAGACAGGAGTCGAACACCGGGGAGCTGTTTTTT.

The rearrangement links TRBV7-2 to TRBJ2-1, with 13 nucleotides matching TRBD2. V lost 1 base and J lost 15; bases outside the gene matches: 12. Germline V CDR1 and CDR2: SGHTA, FQGNSA. CDR3 length: 16 residues. CDR3 loop: CASSLERTSGGRRRFF. The CDR3 nucleotides are TGTGCCAGCAGCTTAGAAAGGACTAGCGGGGGAAGGAGGAGGTTCTTC.

The chain combines TRBV29-1 with TRBJ1-1; perhaps TRBD1 as D (5 bases). V was clipped by 4 bases and J by 5 bases, with 14 bases between them. This CDR3 has 13 residues. Germline V gene lookup returns CDR1 SQVTM and CDR2 ANQGSEA. The CDR3 region has the DNA TGCAGCGTTGGGGCAGGGAAGGGAACTGAAGCTTTCTTT. As protein: CSVGAGKGTEAFF.

The chain combines TRBV11-3 with TRBJ2-1; 8 bases align to TRBD2. The CDR3 has 14 amino acids. Germline CDR1 is SGHNT and CDR2 is YENEEA. V lost 3 bases, J lost 8 bases, and 6 bases stayed unmatched. The CDR3: CASSLEPGLDEQFF. The CDR3, as DNA: TGTGCCAGCAGCTTGGAACCGGGACTAGATGAGCAGTTCTTC.